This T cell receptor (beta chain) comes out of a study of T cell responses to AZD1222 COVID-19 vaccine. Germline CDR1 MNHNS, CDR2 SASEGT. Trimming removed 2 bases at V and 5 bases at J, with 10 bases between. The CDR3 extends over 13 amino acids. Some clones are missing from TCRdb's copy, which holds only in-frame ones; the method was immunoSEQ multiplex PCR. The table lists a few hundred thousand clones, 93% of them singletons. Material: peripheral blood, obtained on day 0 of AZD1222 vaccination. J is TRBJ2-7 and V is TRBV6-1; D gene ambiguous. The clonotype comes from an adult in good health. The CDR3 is CASSESSPNEQYF. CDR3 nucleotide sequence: TGTGCCAGCAGTGAATCGTCTCCCAACGAGCAGTACTTC.